The clone carrying this TCR beta chain was recorded at least ten times. The antigen remains unidentified. Subjects aged 18 to 65 presented with newly diagnosed hyperthyroidism of less than 2 months' duration. Orbital computed tomography and thyroid ultrasound, together with serum TRAb and thyroxine and clinical symptoms, were used for diagnoses. This specimen belongs to a study of T cells in Graves' hyperthyroidism and ophthalmopathy. Study in general: Before any treatment, at initial diagnosis, peripheral blood was collected. Findings of the study overall: Model predictions of ophthalmopathy came a median about 6.3 months before onset.

The TCR beta CDR3 regions underwent amplification using RNA transcripts as the source. TCR CDR3 underwent first-round RT-PCR with the HTBI primer set. In TCRdb, the multiplex PCR reads were re-called with MiXCR into one record per CDR3 protein. The profile covers approximately 560,000 distinct CDR3 sequences, with around a sixth appearing a single time and under 8% taken by the ten largest. Input material: blood. The sequence derives from a woman aged 25 to 39 with Graves' hyperthyroidism.

For the CDR3, the DNA is TGTGCCAGCAGCTGGGACAGGGGAAACATTCAGTACTTC. Translated: CASSWDRGNIQYF. The chain recombines TRBV7-3 with TRBJ2-4, with 10 nucleotides matching TRBD1. The length of the CDR3 is 13 residues. CDR1 is SGHTA, CDR2 FQGTGA, per germline. V gave up 4 bases and J gave up 6 bases; unmatched junction bases: 0.